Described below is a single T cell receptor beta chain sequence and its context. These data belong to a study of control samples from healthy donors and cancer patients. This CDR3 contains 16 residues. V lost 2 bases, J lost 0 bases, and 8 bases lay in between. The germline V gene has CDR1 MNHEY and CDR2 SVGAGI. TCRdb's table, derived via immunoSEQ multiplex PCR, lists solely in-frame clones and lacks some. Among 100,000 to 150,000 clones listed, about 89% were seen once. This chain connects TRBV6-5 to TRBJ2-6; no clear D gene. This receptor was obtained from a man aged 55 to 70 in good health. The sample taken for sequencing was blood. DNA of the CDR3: TGTGCCAGCAGTTACCAAAGTAACTCTGGGGCCAACGTCCTGACTTTC. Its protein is CASSYQSNSGANVLTF.